This T cell receptor beta chain was profiled in a study of cytomegalovirus exposure and HLA in healthy donors. PCR employed 60 Vbeta and 13 Jbeta primers. Authors' data handling: Around 80 million unique TCR beta chains, some 9.9 million of them shared, were counted by a later analysis. Sequencing used immunoSEQ multiplex PCR; TCRdb keeps in-frame clones, though not all of them. D and trimming were read from the DNA, whereas the V and J calls and clone size are those reported in that table. The data contain fewer than 200,000 clones, approximately 80% of them singletons. Concerning this clone: The antigen is not known.

Germline lookup yields CDR1 SNHLY and CDR2 FYNNEI. The CDR3 runs to 12 residues. Deletions cut 6 bases from V and 11 bases from J, with 15 bases between. Study-wide points: Researchers reported from a later analysis that most CMV-associated TCR beta chains appeared HLA-restricted. Rare TCR sequences predominated, though certain public TCRs were found in many donors. CMV serostatus stood as the only immune exposure information on hand.

The chain is built from TRBV2 and TRBJ2-3; D uncertain. The receptor was derived from a man aged 55 to 70 in good health and CMV-seronegative. The sample consisted of PBMCs. CDR3 DNA: TGTGCCAGCAGGGTAGAGAGGAGTAGGCAGTATTTT. Translating gives CASRVERSRQYF.